This T cell receptor beta chain was recorded in a study of T cells in Graves' hyperthyroidism and ophthalmopathy. This clonotype was seen at least ten times. RNA transcripts gave rise to amplified TCR beta CDR3 regions. First-round RT-PCR of the TCR CDR3 relied on the HTBI primer set. TCRdb reanalysed the multiplex PCR reads using MiXCR and keeps one entry per CDR3 protein. The table includes hundreds of thousands of distinct CDR3 sequences, around 15% detected once. This CDR3 has 13 amino acids. Trimming took 5 bases from V and 4 from J; bases not matched to a gene: 6. CDR1 DFQATT and CDR2 SNEGSKA come from the germline V gene (reference sequence).

The origin of this receptor is a woman aged 40 to 49 with Graves' hyperthyroidism. The chain couples TRBV20-1 to TRBJ1-2; 8 bases agree with TRBD1. Sequencing input: blood. The CDR3 region has the DNA TGCAGTGCTTGGACAGGGTATGGCTATGGCTACACCTTC. It yields the protein CSAWTGYGYGYTF.